The clone carrying this T cell receptor (beta chain) showed up many times. Its antigen is unidentified. This sample is drawn from a study of T cells after posttransplantation cyclophosphamide. Overall study results and limits: Donor CD8+ memory clones often dominated recipient blood repertoires at later times. TRB clonality was highly associated with recipient CMV seropositivity and reactivation.

Cyclophosphamide on days +3 and +4 followed busulfan-fludarabine conditioning and a marrow graft. The germline V gene has CDR1 MGHRA and CDR2 YSYEKL. The CDR3 totals 15 residues. V was clipped by 3 bases and J by 5 bases; unmatched bases: 7. Repertoires were generated with immunoSEQ multiplex PCR, while TCRdb's copy carries only in-frame clones and drops some. The sample holds approximately 6,200 clones, and no clone turns up only once. This specimen consisted of PBMCs, obtained after an allogeneic stem cell transplant with post-transplant cyclophosphamide. This chain links TRBV4-1 with TRBJ2-7; 10 bases match TRBD1. The sequence was collected from a young adult male patient who received an allogeneic stem cell transplant from an unrelated donor, was CMV-positive, and had acute and chronic GVHD. The graft donor may be the source of some T cells. CDR3 loop: CASSQLTDRGNEQYF. CDR3 bases: TGCGCCAGCAGCCAGTTAACGGACAGGGGGAACGAGCAGTACTTC.